This TCR beta chain was sequenced for a study of graft-versus-host responses after intestinal transplantation. Study details: Induction using anti-thymocyte globulin, followed by tacrolimus and steroids for approximately three years, was given to all recipients. General study points: Among recipient marrow samples, GvH clones were found; some appeared first in ileum or blood. Declines in HvG clones occurring early post-transplant were associated with peak circulating GvH clone levels.

Only in-frame clones appear in the TCRdb table, and some are missing; sequencing was by immunoSEQ multiplex PCR. The sample contains about 110,000 clones, about 93% of which appear only once. Trimming removed 0 bases from V and 1 base from J, with 6 bases in between. The germline V gene has CDR1 LNHDA and CDR2 SQIVND (reference sequence). The CDR3 totals 14 residues. A word on this clone: What it recognizes is unknown.

The source of this sequence is a human donor who received an intestinal transplant. The specimen comprised unstimulated CD8+ T cells sorted from spleen or lymph node cells, sampled before intestinal transplant. The rearrangement links TRBV19 to TRBJ1-1; D is uncertain. DNA of the CDR3: TGTGCCAGTAGTATAGATCGGAGGAACACTGAAGCTTTCTTT. Its translation: CASSIDRRNTEAFF.